Listed below are T cell receptor beta chains from one sample, sequenced in a study of OX40 agonist ivuxolimab in advanced cancers. Using immunoSEQ multiplex PCR, the repertoire was profiled, and TCRdb retains in-frame clones only, with some absent. The data show some 46,000 clones, over 70% seen once. The sequencing here drew on CD4+ or CD8+ T cells sorted from blood, taken in a trial of the OX40 agonist ivuxolimab. Receptor source: an adult with an advanced solid tumor such as melanoma, head and neck, liver or kidney cancer. The CDR3 runs from the conserved cysteine through the conserved F or W.

cdr3_aa: CASSHYQTPNTEAFF; v_call: TRBV9
cdr3_aa: CARSPPGDPTSNEQFF; v_call: TRBV5-3
cdr3_aa: CASSSTIYEQYF; v_call: TRBV6-1
cdr3_aa: CASSGGSGGWTGELFF; v_call: TRBV5-4
cdr3_aa: CASSIPQGSPSYEQYF; v_call: TRBV19
cdr3_aa: CASSLKGYGYTF; v_call: TRBV27
cdr3_aa: CASSLEGSTDTQYF; v_call: TRBV7-9
cdr3_aa: CASSEVGYTATNEKLFF; v_call: TRBV2
cdr3_aa: CASSWGHPYGYTF; v_call: TRBV6-5
cdr3_aa: CASSSEGVPGANVLTF; v_call: TRBV7-3
cdr3_aa: CASSPRVLQNTEAFF; v_call: TRBV14
cdr3_aa: CSVVPLNTEAFF; v_call: TRBV29-1
cdr3_aa: CASSLETGRSNTEAFF; v_call: TRBV7-2
cdr3_aa: CASSLTDRSYEQYF; v_call: TRBV5-6
cdr3_aa: CASQSFRAGSNTGELFF; v_call: TRBV28
cdr3_aa: CASKGAGSSYEQYF; v_call: TRBV2
cdr3_aa: CASSFTSGATDTQYF; v_call: TRBV7-2
cdr3_aa: CATKLAGGNEQFF; v_call: TRBV15